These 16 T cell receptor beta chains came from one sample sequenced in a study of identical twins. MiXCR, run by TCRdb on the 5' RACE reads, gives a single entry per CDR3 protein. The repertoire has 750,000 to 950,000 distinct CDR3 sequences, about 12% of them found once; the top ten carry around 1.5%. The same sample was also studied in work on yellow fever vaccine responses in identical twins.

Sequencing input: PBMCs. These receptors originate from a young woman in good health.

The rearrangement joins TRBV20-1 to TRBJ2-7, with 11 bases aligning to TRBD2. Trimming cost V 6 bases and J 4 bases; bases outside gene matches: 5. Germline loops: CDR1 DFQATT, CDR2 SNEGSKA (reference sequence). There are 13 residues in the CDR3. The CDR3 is CSAIAGGMYEQYV. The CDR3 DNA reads TGCAGTGCAATAGCGGGGGGGATGTACGAGCAGTACGTC.

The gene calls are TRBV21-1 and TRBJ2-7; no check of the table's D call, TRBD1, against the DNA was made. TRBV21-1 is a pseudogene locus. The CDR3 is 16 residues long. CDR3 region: CASSRGRGGGYYEQYV. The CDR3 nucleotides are TGTGCCAGCAGCAGGGGACGAGGGGGTGGGTACTACGAGCAGTACGTC.

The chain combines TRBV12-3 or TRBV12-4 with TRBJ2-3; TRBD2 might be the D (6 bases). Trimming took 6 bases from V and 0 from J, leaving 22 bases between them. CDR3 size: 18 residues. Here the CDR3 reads CASSGIIWGETSTDTQYF. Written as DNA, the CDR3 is TGTGCCAGCAGCGGTATCATATGGGGGGAGACTAGCACAGATACGCAGTATTTT.

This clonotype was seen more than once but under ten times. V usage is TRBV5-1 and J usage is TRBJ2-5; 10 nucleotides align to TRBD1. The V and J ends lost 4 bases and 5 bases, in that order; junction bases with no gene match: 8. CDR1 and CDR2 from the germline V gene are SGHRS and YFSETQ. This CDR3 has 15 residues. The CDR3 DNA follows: TGCGCCAGCAGCCGAGGACAGGGGGTCCGGGAGACCCAGTACTTC. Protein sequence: CASSRGQGVRETQYF. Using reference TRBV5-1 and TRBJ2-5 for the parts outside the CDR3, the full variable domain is KAGVTQTPRYLIKTRGQQVTLSCSPISGHRSVSWYQQTPGQGLQFLFEYFSETQRNKGNFPGRFSGRQFSNSRSEMNVSTLELGDSALYLCASSRGQGVRETQYFGPGTRLLVL.

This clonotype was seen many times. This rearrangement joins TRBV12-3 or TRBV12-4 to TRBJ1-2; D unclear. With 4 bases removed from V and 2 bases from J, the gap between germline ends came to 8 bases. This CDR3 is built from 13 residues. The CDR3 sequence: CASSSAANYGYTF. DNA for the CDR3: TGTGCCAGCAGTTCCGCCGCCAACTATGGCTACACCTTC.

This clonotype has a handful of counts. The CDR3 protein is CAISESEGPSRTDTQYF. The CDR3 DNA reads as TGTGCCATCAGTGAGTCAGAGGGTCCCAGCCGAACAGATACGCAGTATTTT. The chain employs TRBV10-3 and TRBJ2-3, with D possibly being TRBD2 (5 bases). Trimming removed 0 bases from V and 3 bases from J, with 16 bases in between. Germline CDR1 and CDR2: ENHRY and SYGVKD. This CDR3 is 17 amino acids long.

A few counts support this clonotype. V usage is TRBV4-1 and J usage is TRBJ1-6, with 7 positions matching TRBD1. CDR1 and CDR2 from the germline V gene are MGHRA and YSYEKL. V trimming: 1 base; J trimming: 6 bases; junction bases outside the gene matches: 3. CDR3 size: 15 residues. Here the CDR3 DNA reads TGCGCCAGCAGCCAAGGTAGGGGGCCTAATTCACCCCTCCACTTT. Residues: CASSQGRGPNSPLHF.

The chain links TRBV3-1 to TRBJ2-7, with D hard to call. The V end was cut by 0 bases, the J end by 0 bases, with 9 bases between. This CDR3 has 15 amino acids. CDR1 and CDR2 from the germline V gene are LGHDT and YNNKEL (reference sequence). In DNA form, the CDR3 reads TGTGCCAGCAGCCAAGACCGACTTCGCTCCTACGAGCAGTACTTC. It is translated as CASSQDRLRSYEQYF.

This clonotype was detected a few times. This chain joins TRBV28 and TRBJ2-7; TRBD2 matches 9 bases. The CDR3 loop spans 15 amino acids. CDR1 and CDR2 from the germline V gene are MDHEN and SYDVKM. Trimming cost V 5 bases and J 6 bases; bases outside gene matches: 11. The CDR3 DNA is TGTGCCAGCAGTGATTTGGTAGGCGGGAGGGCCGAGCAGTACTTC. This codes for CASSDLVGGRAEQYF. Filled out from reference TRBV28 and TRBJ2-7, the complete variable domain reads DVKVTQSSRYLVKRTGEKVFLECVQDMDHENMFWYRQDPGLGLRLIYFSYDVKMKEKGDIPEGYSVSREKKERFSLILESASTNQTSMYLCASSDLVGGRAEQYFGPGTRLTVT.

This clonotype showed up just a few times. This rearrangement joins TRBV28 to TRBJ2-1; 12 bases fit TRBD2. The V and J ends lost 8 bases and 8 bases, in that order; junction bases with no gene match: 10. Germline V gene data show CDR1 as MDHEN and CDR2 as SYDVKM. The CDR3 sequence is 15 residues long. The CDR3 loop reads CASGRGTSGRDEQFF. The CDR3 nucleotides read TGTGCCAGCGGCCGAGGGACTAGCGGGCGTGATGAGCAGTTCTTC.

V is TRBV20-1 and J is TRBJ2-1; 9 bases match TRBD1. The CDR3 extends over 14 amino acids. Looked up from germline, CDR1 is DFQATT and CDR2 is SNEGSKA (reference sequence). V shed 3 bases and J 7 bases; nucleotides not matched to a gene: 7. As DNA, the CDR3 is TGCAGTGCTAGTGACAGGGGGGAAGGGAATGAGCAGTTCTTC. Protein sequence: CSASDRGEGNEQFF.

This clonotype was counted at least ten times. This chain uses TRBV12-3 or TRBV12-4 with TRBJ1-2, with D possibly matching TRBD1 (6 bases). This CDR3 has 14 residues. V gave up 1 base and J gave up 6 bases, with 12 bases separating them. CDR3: CASSLETGSNGYTF. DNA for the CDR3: TGTGCCAGCAGTTTAGAGACAGGATCTAATGGCTACACCTTC.

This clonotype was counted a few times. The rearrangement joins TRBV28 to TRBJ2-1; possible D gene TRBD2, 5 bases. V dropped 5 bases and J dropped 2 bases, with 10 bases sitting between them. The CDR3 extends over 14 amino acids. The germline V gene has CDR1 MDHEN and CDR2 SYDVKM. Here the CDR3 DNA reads TGTGCCAGCAGTATTAGCGTAACCTACAATGAGCAGTTCTTC. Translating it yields CASSISVTYNEQFF.

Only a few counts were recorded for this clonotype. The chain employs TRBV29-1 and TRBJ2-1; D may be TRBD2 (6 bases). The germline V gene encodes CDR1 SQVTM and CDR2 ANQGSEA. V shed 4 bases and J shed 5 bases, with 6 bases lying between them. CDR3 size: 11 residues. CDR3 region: CSVAGDNEQFF. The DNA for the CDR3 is TGCAGCGTTGCGGGGGACAATGAGCAGTTCTTC.

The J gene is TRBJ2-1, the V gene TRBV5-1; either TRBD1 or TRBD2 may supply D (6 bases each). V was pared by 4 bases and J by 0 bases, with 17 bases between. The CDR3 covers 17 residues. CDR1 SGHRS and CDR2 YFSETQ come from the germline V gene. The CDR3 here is CASSGPGGGPSYNEQFF. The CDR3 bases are TGCGCCAGCAGCGGGCCTGGTGGGGGGCCCTCCTACAATGAGCAGTTCTTC.

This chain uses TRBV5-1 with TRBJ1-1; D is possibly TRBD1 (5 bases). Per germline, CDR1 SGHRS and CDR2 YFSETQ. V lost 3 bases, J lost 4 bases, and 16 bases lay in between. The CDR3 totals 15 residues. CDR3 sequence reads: CASSSGQGGGTEAFF. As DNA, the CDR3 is TGCGCCAGCAGCTCCGGCCAGGGCGGAGGCACTGAAGCTTTCTTT.